The sequence of this T cell receptor beta chain was determined in a study of molecular identifiers for immune sequencing clone quantification. Using its own MiXCR run on the PCR reads, TCRdb lists one record per CDR3 protein. Among tens of thousands of distinct CDR3 sequences, 19% were seen once, and the ten largest hold about 1.3%. Germline lookup yields CDR1 SNHLY and CDR2 FYNNEI. The V end lost 6 bases, the J end lost 2 bases, and 10 bases lay between the germline ends. CDR3 size: 13 residues. This clonotype was seen ten or more times. The J gene is TRBJ1-1, the V gene TRBV2; a possible D gene is TRBD1 (5 bases). The clonotype comes from a human donor in good health. Some libraries in this study had Jurkat cell RNA spiked in. Material: naive CD8+ T cells from blood, with Jurkat cell RNA spiked in. As for subset: FACS-sorted CD8+CD4-CCR7+CD45RA+ naive T cells. DNA for the CDR3: TGTGCCAGCAGCCGGGACCTCAACACTGAAGCTTTCTTT. Translation gives CASSRDLNTEAFF.